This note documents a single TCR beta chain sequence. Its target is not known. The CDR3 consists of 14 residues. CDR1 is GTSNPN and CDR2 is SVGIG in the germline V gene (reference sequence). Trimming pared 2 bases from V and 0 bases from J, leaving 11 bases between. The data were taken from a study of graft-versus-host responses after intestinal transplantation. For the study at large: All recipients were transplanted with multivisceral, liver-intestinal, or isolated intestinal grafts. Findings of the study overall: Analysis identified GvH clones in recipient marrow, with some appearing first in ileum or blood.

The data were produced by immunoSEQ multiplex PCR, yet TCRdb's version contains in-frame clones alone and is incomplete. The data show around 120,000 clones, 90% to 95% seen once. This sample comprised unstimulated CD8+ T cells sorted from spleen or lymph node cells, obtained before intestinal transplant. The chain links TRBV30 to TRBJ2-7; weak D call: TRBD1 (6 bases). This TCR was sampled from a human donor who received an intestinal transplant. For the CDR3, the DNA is TGTGCCTGGAGTTTGGGGGCCTCCTCCTACGAGCAGTACTTC. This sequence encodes CAWSLGASSYEQYF.